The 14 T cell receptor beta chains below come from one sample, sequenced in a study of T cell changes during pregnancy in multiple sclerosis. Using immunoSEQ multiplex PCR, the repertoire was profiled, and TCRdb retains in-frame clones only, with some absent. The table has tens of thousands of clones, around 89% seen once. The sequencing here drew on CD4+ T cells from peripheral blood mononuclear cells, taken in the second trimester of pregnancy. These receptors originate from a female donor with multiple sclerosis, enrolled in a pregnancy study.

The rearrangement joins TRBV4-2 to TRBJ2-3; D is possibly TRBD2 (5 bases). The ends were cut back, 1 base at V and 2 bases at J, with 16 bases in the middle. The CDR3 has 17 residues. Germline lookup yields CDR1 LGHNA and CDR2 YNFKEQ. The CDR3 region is CASSQVRRTSSTDTQYF. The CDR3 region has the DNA TGTGCCAGCAGCCAAGTAAGGCGTACTAGTTCCACAGATACGCAGTATTTT.

The CDR3 DNA sequence: TGTGCCAGCAGTGTCTCTGGGGGCCGAAACTATGGCTACACCTTC. Translating it yields CASSVSGGRNYGYTF. The rearrangement links TRBV6-1 to TRBJ1-2; TRBD1 might be the D (6 bases). Germline V gene lookup returns CDR1 MNHNS and CDR2 SASEGT. There are 15 residues in the CDR3. Trimming took off 4 bases at V and 2 bases at J, with 14 bases between the two ends.

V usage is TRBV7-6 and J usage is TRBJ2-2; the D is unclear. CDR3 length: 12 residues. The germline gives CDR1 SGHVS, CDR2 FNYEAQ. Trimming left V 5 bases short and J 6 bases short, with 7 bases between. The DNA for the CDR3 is TGTGCCAGCAGCCTACAGCCCGGGGAGCTGTTTTTT. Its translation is CASSLQPGELFF.

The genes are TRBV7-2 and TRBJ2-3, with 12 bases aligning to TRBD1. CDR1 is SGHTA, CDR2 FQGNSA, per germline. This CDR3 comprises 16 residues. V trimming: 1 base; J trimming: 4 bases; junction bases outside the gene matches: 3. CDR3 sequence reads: CASSLGGTGGADTQYF. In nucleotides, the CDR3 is TGTGCCAGCAGCTTAGGGGGGACAGGGGGCGCAGATACGCAGTATTTT.

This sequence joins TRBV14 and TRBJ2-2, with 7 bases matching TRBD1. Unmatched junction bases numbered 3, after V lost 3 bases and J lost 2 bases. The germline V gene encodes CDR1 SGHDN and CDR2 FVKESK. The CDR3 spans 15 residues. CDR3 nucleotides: TGTGCCAGCAGCCAGGACAGGCTAAACACCGGGGAGCTGTTTTTT. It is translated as CASSQDRLNTGELFF.

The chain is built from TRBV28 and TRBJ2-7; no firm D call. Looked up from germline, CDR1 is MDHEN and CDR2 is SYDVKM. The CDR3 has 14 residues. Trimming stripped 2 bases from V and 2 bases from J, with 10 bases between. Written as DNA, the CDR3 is TGTGCCAGCAGTTTACCGTCAGGCGCCTACGAGCAGTACTTC. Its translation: CASSLPSGAYEQYF.

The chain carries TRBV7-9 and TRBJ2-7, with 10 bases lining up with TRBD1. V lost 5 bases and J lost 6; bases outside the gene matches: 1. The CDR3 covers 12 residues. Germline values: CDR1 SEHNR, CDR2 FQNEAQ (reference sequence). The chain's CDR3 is CASSGTGAEQYF. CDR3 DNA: TGTGCCAGCAGCGGGACAGGGGCCGAGCAGTACTTC.

The CDR3 DNA follows: TGTGCCAGCAGCCCGGGATACGAGCAGTACTTC. Translated, it gives CASSPGYEQYF. V is TRBV11-2 and J is TRBJ2-7, with a tentative D call TRBD2 (5 bases). This CDR3 spans 11 amino acids. V lost 5 bases and J 4 bases, leaving 6 bases between the germline ends. Germline lookup yields CDR1 SGHAT and CDR2 FQNNGV. The whole variable domain, filled in from reference TRBV11-2 and TRBJ2-7, reads EAGVAQSPRYKIIEKRQSVAFWCNPISGHATLYWYQQILGQGPKLLIQFQNNGVVDDSQLPKDRFSAERLKGVDSTLKIQPAKLEDSAVYLCASSPGYEQYFGPGTRLTVT.

CDR3 DNA sequence: TGTGCCAGCAGTTTTTTCGGGGGTGAGCAGTTCTTC. Translating gives CASSFFGGEQFF. The chain uses TRBV27 and TRBJ2-1; D is perhaps TRBD2 (6 bases). Trimming removed 3 bases from V and 9 bases from J, with 9 bases in between. The CDR3 is made up of 12 amino acids. Germline V CDR1 and CDR2: MNHEY, SMNVEV (reference sequence).

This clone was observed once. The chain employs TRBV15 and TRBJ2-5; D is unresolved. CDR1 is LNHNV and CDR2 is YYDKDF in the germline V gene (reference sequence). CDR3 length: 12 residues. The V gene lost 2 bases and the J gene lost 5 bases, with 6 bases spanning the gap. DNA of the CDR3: TGTGCCACCAGCAGACCCGGGGAGACCCAGTACTTC. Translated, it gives CATSRPGETQYF.

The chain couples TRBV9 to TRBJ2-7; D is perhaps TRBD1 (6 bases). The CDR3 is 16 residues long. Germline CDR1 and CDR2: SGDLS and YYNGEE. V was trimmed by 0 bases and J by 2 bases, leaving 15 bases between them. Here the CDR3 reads CASSVAEGRGAYEQYF. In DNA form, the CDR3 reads TGTGCCAGCAGCGTAGCCGAAGGCAGGGGTGCCTACGAGCAGTACTTC.

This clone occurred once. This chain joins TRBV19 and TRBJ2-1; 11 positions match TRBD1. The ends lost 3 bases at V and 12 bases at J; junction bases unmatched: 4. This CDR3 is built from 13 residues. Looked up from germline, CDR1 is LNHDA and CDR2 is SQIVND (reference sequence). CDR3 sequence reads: CASSIVGTGGQFF. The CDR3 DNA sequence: TGTGCCAGTAGTATTGTTGGGACAGGGGGGCAGTTCTTC.

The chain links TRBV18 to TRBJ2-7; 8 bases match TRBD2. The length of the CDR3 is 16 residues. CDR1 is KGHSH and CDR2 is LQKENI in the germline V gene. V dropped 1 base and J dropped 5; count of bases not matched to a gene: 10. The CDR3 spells CASSPLSSGGSNEQYF. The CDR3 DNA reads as TGTGCCAGCTCACCACTATCCTCGGGGGGGAGCAACGAGCAGTACTTC.

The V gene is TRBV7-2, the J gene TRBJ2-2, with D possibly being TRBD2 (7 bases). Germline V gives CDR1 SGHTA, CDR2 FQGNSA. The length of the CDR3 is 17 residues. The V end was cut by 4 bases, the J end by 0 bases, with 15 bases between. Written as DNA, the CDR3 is TGTGCCAGCAGCTACACCCGGGGGGCGCCGAACACCGGGGAGCTGTTTTTT. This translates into CASSYTRGAPNTGELFF.